This entry concerns a single TCR beta chain. Its antigen is currently not known. Qualities for individual bases were not recorded, and no much larger clone is one base off. Patients with a history of autoimmune disease or receiving systemic immunosuppression were excluded from the trial. Peripheral blood for TCR sequencing was drawn from every dose cohort at baseline, at cycle 4 day 1 and at cycle 7 day 1. The samples were drawn from a first-in-human, open-label, multicenter phase I dose-escalation trial of ivuxolimab. Adults with locally advanced or metastatic head and neck squamous cell, hepatocellular, melanoma or renal cell carcinoma were enrolled in the trial. Before TCR sequencing, CD4+ T cells and CD8+ T cells from peripheral blood were sorted into separate populations. Genomic DNA was extracted from sorted cells for sequencing of the TCRbeta CDR3 region. TCRbeta CDR3 regions were sequenced using the immunoSEQ Assay. TCRdb re-hosts the immuneACCESS table, in-frame sequences only. Its copies lack some clones; in the studies checked, an unresolved V gene accounts for under half of them, and the cause for the rest is not known. This sample holds about 77,000 clones; approximately 87% were observed only once. The top ten clones comprise about 0.57% of the sample.

This record belongs to a study of OX40 agonist ivuxolimab in advanced cancers. Some background on the complete study: Ivuxolimab, which targeted the costimulatory receptor OX40 (CD134), was an agonistic, fully human IgG2 monoclonal antibody. Intravenous ivuxolimab was administered to patients every 2 weeks at six dose levels: 0.01, 0.1, 0.3, 1.5, 3 and 10 mg/kg. Of the 50 to 55 patients in dose escalation, about 20 had hepatocellular carcinoma, about 15 had melanoma, 9 had renal cell carcinoma and 9 had head and neck cancer. A male proportion of under 85% and a mean age of roughly 55 years, ranging from roughly 23 to 85, were recorded for the dose-escalation cohort. Prior anti-PD-1, anti-PD-L1 or anti-CTLA-4 therapy was permitted, and 30% to 50% of dose-escalation patients had received checkpoint inhibitors. Three dose-escalation patients achieved partial responses, one with hepatocellular carcinoma and two with cutaneous melanoma. Peripheral TCRbeta sequencing was intended to test whether TCR sequence diversity was altered and clonal T-cell expansion was caused by ivuxolimab. The paper describes the monotherapy dose-escalation part (N of about 47 patients) of the phase I trial of ivuxolimab. Overall results and qualifications from the work: On average, CD8+ T cells showed more expanded clones than CD4+ T cells after ivuxolimab. Which antigens the clonally expanded peripheral T cells were specific for was not determined. Low levels of normalized T-cell clonal expansion were also shown by some nonresponding patients. At doses from 0.1 to 3.0 mg/kg, clonal expansion was seen in both CD4+ and CD8+ blood T cells between baseline and week 6. In partial responders in the 0.1-3.0 mg/kg groups, normalized peripheral clonal expansion was found to be among the lowest, especially among CD8+ T cells.

The V end loses 5 bases and the J end loses 4 bases, and a stretch of 6 bases separates them. Per the germline V gene, SGHAT is the CDR1 and FQNNGV is the CDR2. There are 11 amino acids in the CDR3, from cysteine to phenylalanine inclusive. Only the CDR3 DNA stays, 33 bases, in frame from base 1. The sequence was collected from an adult with an advanced solid tumor such as melanoma, head and neck, liver or kidney cancer. The rearrangement joined TRBV11-2 to TRBJ2-7; TRBD1 is a possible D gene, resting on 6 matching bases. Here the sequenced sample was CD4+ or CD8+ T cells sorted from blood, taken in a trial of the OX40 agonist ivuxolimab. The DNA is TGTGCCAGCAGCACAGGGTACGAGCAGTACTTC. Translated, this is CASSTGYEQYF. The CDR3, completed at both ends by the reference TRBV11-2 and TRBJ2-7 genes, gives the full variable domain EAGVAQSPRYKIIEKRQSVAFWCNPISGHATLYWYQQILGQGPKLLIQFQNNGVVDDSQLPKDRFSAERLKGVDSTLKIQPAKLEDSAVYLCASSTGYEQYFGPGTRLTVT.